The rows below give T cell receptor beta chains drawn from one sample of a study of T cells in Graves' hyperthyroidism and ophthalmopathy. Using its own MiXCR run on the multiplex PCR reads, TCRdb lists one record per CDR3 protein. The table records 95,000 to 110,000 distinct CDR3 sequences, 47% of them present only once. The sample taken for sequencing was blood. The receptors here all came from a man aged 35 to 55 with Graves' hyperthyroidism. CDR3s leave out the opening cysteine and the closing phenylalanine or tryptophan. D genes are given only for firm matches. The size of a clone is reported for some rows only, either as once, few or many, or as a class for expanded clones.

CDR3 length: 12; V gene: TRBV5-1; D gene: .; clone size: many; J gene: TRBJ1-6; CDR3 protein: ASSLGPTNSPLH
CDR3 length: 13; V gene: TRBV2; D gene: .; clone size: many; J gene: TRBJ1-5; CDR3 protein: ASSEAETLNQPQH
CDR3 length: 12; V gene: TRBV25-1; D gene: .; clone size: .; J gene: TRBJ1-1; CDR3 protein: ASSEHTGPTEAF
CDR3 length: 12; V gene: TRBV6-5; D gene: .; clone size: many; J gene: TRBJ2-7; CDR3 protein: ASKPGGGSYEQY
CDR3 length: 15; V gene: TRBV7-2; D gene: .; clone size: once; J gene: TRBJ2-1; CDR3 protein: ASSLGLGSSNPGEQF
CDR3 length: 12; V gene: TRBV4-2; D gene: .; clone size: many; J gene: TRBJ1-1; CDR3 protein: ASSTQTGNTEAF
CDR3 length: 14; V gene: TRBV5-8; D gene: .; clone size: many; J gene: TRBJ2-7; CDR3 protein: ASSLYQLLTSYEQY
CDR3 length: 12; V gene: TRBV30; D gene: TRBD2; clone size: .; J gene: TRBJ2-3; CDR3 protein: AWSVAGGPDTQY
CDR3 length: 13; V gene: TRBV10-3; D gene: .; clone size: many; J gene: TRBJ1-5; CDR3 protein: AISESISWGQPQH
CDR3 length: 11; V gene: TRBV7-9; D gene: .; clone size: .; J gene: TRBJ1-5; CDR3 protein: ASSLIHQGSQH
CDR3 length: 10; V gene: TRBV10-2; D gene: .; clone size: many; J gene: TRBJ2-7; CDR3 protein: ASSEASYEQY
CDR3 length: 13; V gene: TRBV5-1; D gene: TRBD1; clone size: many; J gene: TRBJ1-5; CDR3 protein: ASSETGGINQPQH
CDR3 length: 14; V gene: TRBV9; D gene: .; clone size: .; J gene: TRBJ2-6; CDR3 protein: ASSVMEGMGANVLT
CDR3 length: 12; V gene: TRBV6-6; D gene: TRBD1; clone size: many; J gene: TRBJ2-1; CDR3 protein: ASIKSGTGNEQF
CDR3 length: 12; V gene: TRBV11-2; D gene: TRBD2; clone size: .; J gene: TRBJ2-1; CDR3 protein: ASSRTSSYNEQF
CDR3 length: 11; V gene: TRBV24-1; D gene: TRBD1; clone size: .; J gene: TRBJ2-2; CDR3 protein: ATSPGGTGELF
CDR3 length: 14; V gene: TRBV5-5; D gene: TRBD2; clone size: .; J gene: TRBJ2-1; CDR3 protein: ASSWIAGSSYNEQF
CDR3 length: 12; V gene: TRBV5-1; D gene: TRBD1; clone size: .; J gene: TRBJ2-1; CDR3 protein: ASSYGTDPNQQF
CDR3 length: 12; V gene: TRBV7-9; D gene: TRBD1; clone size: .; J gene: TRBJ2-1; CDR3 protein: ASSQTGGNNEQF
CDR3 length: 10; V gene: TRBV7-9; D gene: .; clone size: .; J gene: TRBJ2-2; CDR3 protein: ASGENTGELF
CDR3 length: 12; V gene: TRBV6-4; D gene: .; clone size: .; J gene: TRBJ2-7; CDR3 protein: ATSDTPGVYEQY
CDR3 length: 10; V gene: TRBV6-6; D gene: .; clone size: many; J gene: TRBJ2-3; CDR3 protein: ASRPDTDTQY
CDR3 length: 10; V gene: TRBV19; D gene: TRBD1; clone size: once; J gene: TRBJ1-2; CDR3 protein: ASRKQGNGYT
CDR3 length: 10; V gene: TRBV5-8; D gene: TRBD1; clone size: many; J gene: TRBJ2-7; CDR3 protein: ASSPTGFEQY
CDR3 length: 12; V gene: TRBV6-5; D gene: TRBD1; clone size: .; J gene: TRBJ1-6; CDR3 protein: ASSSAGGNSPLH
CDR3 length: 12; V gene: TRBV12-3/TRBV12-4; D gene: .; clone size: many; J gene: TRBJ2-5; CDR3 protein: ASSLRQGRETQY
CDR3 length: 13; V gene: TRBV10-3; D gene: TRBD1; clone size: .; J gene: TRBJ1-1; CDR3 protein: AVREETGLGTEAF
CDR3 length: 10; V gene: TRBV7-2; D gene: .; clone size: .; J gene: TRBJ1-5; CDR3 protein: ASSGPEQPQH
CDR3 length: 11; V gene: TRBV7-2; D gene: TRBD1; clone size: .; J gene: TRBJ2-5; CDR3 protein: ASSPRDRETQY
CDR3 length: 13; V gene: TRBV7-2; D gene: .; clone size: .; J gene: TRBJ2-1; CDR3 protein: ASSLPVSSYNEQF
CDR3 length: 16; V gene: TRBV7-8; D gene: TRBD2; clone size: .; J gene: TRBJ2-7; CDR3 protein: ASSPRSGGGTLSYEQY
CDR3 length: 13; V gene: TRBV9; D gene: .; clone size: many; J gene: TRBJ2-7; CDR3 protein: ASSAEPGDTTGQY
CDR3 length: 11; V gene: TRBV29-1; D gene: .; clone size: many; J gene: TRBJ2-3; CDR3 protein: SVEGGSTDTQY
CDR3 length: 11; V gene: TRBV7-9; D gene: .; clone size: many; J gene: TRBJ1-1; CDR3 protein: ASSLARTERAF
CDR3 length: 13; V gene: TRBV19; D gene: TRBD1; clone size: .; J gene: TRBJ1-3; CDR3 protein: ASSPGTGAGNTIY
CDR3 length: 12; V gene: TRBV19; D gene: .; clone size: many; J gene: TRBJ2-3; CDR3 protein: ASRLHSSTDTQY
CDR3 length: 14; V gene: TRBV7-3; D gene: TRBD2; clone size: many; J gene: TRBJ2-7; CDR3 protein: ASSLGAGAGRGEQY
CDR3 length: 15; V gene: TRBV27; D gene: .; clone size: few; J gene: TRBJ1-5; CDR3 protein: ASSSWGTREGNQPQH
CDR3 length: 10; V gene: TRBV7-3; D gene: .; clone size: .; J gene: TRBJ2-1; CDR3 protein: ASRDSRDEQF
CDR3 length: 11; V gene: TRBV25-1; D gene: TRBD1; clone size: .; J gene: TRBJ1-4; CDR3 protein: ASSVTGHEKLF
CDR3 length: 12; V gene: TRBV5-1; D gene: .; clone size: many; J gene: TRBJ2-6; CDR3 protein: ASSLRAGANVLT
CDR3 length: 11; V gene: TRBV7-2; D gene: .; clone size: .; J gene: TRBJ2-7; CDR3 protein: TSSLGIGYGQY
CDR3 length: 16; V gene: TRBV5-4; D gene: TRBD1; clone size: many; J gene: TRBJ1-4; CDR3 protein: ASSPSGDRGSRGEKLF
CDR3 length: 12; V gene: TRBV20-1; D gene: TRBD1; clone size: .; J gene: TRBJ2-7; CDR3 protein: CARAGDRGDEQY
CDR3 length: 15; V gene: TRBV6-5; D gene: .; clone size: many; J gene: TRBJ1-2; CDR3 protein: ASSTLLEAVANYGYT
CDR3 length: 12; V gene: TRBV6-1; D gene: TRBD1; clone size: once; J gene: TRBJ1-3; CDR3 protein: ASSRQGSGNTIY
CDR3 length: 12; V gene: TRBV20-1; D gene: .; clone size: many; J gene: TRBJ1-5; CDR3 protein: SARDRGEAQPQH
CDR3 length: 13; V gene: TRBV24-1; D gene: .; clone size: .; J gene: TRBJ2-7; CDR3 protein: ATSDLVQGPYEQY
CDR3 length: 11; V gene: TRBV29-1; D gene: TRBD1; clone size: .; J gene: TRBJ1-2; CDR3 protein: SVAGTVFGGYT
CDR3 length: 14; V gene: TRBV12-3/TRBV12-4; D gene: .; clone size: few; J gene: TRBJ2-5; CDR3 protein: ASSLMGLDHGETQY
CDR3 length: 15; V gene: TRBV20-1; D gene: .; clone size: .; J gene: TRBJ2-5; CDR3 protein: SASLPGGTAEEETQY
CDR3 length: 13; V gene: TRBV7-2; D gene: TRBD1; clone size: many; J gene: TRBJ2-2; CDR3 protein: ASSLRTGDTGELF
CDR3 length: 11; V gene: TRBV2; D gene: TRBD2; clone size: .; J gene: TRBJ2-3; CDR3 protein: AKKAGDVHTQY
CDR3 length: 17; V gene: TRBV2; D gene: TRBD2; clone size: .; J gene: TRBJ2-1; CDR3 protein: ASSDTILGLAGGPNEQF
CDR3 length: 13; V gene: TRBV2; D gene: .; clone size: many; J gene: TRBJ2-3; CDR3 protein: ASSEAQVQSATQY